The 10 T cell receptor beta chains presented below share a single source sample, sequenced in a study of blood T cell repertoires in COVID-19 (dated by TCRdb to about 2020). Library prep was done by the immunoSEQ multiplex PCR assay. TCRdb's version of the immuneACCESS table is confined to in-frame rearrangements and falls short of the full clone set. An unresolved V gene accounts for under half of the shortfall where checked; the remainder is of unknown origin. Recorded for this sample are 280,000 or so clones; roughly 80% of them occurred a single time. Of the sample, 7.5% to 10% is held by the ten largest clones. The sequenced sample consisted of peripheral blood. All receptors come from a woman aged 45-59 years who had recovered from COVID-19.

The chain carries TRBV19 and TRBJ1-2, with D unclear. Between the trimmed V and J ends, which lost 3 bases and 0 bases, there was a span of 8 bases. The CDR3 runs 14 residues. Germline loops: CDR1 LNHDA, CDR2 SQIVND (reference sequence). CDR3 in amino acids: CASSIEPANYGYTF. The CDR3 DNA reads TGTGCCAGTAGTATTGAGCCGGCTAACTATGGCTACACCTTC.

To note about this clone: The junction and the germline gene differ at one end; a read error may be behind it. This chain uses TRBV7-2 with TRBJ2-1, with D tentatively TRBD2 (5 bases). The CDR3 is 13 amino acids. CDR1 and CDR2 (germline): SGHTA, FQGNSA. CDR3: CASSITRDNEQLF. CDR3 nucleotides: TGTGCCAGCAGCATTACTAGAGACAATGAGCAGCTCTTC.

This chain connects TRBV18 to TRBJ2-7; 8 bases are shared with TRBD1. J lost 4 bases, V lost 5 bases, and 1 base had no gene match. The CDR3 is 12 residues long. Germline V CDR1 and CDR2: KGHSH, LQKENI. CDR3 loop: CASSGQGYEQYF. The CDR3 DNA reads TGTGCCAGCTCAGGACAGGGTTACGAGCAGTACTTC.

This clone was counted a few times. The chain recombines TRBV5-1 with TRBJ2-3; D may be TRBD2 (5 bases). CDR1 and CDR2 (germline): SGHRS, YFSETQ. The V and J ends lost 3 bases and 2 bases respectively, with 10 bases between them. The CDR3 has 14 residues. Written as DNA, the CDR3 is TGCGCCAGCAGCTGGAAAGGACTCACAGATACGCAGTATTTT. It yields the protein CASSWKGLTDTQYF. The variable domain in full, with the rest retrieved from reference TRBV5-1 and TRBJ2-3, is KAGVTQTPRYLIKTRGQQVTLSCSPISGHRSVSWYQQTPGQGLQFLFEYFSETQRNKGNFPGRFSGRQFSNSRSEMNVSTLELGDSALYLCASSWKGLTDTQYFGPGTRLTVL.

The chain combines TRBV19 with TRBJ1-6; tentatively, D is TRBD1 (5 bases). V gave up 7 bases and J gave up 7 bases, with 17 bases separating them. CDR1 is LNHDA, CDR2 SQIVND, per germline (reference sequence). The CDR3 consists of 15 residues. The CDR3 is CASTMGWPGNSPLHF. As DNA, the CDR3 is TGTGCCAGTACTATGGGGTGGCCAGGGAATTCACCCCTCCACTTT. Full variable domain (outside the CDR3, taken from reference TRBV19 and TRBJ1-6): DGGITQSPKYLFRKEGQNVTLSCEQNLNHDAMYWYRQDPGQGLRLIYYSQIVNDFQKGDIAEGYSVSREKKESFPLTVTSAQKNPTAFYLCASTMGWPGNSPLHFGNGTRLTVT.

The chain employs TRBV18 and TRBJ2-3; tentatively, D is TRBD1 (6 bases). Trimming shortened V by 0 bases and J by 11 bases, and 15 bases separated the two germline ends. The CDR3 has 14 amino acids. Germline CDR1 is KGHSH and CDR2 is LQKENI. CDR3 amino acids: CASSPPPGVRRQYF. DNA of the CDR3: TGTGCCAGCTCACCACCCCCAGGGGTAAGAAGGCAGTATTTT.

A word on this clone: This sample includes further DNA sequences coding for the same CDR3. The chain joins TRBV5-1 to TRBJ2-7, with 9 bases fitting TRBD1. The germline CDR1 and CDR2 sequences are SGHRS and YFSETQ. CDR3 length: 14 amino acids. V was clipped by 0 bases and J by 3 bases; unmatched bases: 1. The CDR3 DNA follows: TGCGCCAGCAGCTTGGGACAGGGGGGCTACGAGCAGTACTTC. Encoded protein: CASSLGQGGYEQYF. The variable domain in full, completed from reference TRBV5-1 and TRBJ2-7, reads KAGVTQTPRYLIKTRGQQVTLSCSPISGHRSVSWYQQTPGQGLQFLFEYFSETQRNKGNFPGRFSGRQFSNSRSEMNVSTLELGDSALYLCASSLGQGGYEQYFGPGTRLTVT.

There are a few counts of this clone. The V call is TRBV28, the J call TRBJ1-1, with TRBD1 matching 7 bases. The V gene end was trimmed by 3 bases and the J gene end by 5 bases; junction bases not matched to a gene: 6. Germline V gene data show CDR1 as MDHEN and CDR2 as SYDVKM. This CDR3 has 14 residues. The CDR3: CASSFGGGRTEAFF. For the CDR3, the DNA is TGTGCCAGCAGTTTTGGAGGGGGCAGAACTGAAGCTTTCTTT.

This clone has a handful of counts. The V call is TRBV7-3, the J call TRBJ2-7, with D possibly TRBD1 on 5 matching bases. V gave up 4 bases and J gave up 6 bases, with 13 bases separating them. The CDR3 has 13 amino acids. The germline V gene has CDR1 SGHTA and CDR2 FQGTGA. The CDR3 DNA follows: TGTGCCAGCAGCTCAATGCAGGGCGGCGAGCAGTACTTC. It specifies CASSSMQGGEQYF.

The chain is built from TRBV24-1 and TRBJ2-5; 7 bases are a match to TRBD1. This CDR3 has 15 amino acids. V dropped 5 bases and J dropped 4; count of bases not matched to a gene: 9. Germline-derived CDR1 and CDR2 are KGHDR and SFDVKD. The CDR3: CATSVPSGGSETQYF. CDR3 nucleotide sequence: TGTGCCACCAGTGTTCCGTCAGGGGGTTCAGAGACCCAGTACTTC.